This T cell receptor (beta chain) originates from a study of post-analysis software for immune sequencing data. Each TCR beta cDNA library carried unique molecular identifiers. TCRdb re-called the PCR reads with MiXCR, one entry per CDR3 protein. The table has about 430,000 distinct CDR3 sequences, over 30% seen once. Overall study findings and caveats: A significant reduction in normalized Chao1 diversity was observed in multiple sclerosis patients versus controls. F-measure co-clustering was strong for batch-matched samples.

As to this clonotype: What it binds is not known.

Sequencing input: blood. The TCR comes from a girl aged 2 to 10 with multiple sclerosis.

CDR3 region: CATDLQEALGYTF. The DNA for the CDR3 is TGTGCCACCGATCTACAGGAAGCTCTTGGCTACACCTTC. The V and J genes are TRBV28 and TRBJ1-2; D possibly corresponds to TRBD1 (5 bases). The CDR3 extends over 13 amino acids. Germline V gene lookup returns CDR1 MDHEN and CDR2 SYDVKM. Trimming took 10 bases from V and 7 from J, leaving 19 bases between them.